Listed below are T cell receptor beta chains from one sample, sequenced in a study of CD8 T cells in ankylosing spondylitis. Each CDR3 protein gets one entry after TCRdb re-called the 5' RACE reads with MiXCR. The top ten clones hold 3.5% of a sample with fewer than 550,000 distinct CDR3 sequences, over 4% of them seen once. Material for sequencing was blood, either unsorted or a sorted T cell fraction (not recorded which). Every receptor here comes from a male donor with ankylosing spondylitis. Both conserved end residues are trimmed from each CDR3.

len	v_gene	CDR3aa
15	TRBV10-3	AIKGTRDRVRTDMQY
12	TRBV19	AVGQGNWNQPQH
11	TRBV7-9	ASSWTQGYEQY
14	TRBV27	ASSLLLGLAGSEQF
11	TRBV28	ASRGEGSTEAF
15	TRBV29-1	SVEFRDRGRYQETQY
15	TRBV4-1	ASSQGRPGQGYNEQF
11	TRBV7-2	ASSRTGRTEAF
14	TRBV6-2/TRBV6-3	ASRRFGRESNQPQH
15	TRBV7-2	ASSLVSNRANTGELF
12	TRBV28	ASSTPGDGQPQH
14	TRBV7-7	ASSPSQRESTDTQY
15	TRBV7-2	ASSPYFGLAGQETQY
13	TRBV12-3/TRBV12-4	ASRGQASGNSPLH
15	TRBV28	AIEFIAGRGSPDTQY
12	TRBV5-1	ASSLEPAYNEQF
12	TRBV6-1	ASSANRGPYEQY
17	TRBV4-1	ASSQDSPVIPSSTDTQY
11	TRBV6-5	ASSYSDSFGYT
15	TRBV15	ATSRDMSGLESGELF
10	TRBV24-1	ATSDLPDTQY